The 26 T cell receptor beta chains listed next were all sequenced from one sample in a study of blood T cell repertoires in COVID-19. The table came from immunoSEQ multiplex PCR; TCRdb's copy has only in-frame clones and leaves some out. The sample holds about 110,000 clones, roughly four fifths seen once. Sequences were obtained from peripheral blood. These receptors originate from a woman aged 70-85 years with acute or convalescent COVID-19.

The chain employs TRBV15 and TRBJ1-3; D is undetermined. The germline CDR1 and CDR2 sequences are LNHNV and YYDKDF (reference sequence). The CDR3 contains 13 residues. Trimming cost V 4 bases and J 8 bases, with 12 bases left between them. CDR3 loop: CATSKEEEYTIYF. CDR3 bases: TGTGCCACCAGCAAGGAGGAGGAATACACCATATATTTT.

The rearrangement joins TRBV18 to TRBJ1-5; weak D call: TRBD1 (5 bases). This CDR3 has 15 amino acids. V lost 2 bases, J lost 6 bases, and 14 bases lay in between. CDR1 and CDR2 (germline): KGHSH, LQKENI. Here the CDR3 DNA reads TGTGCCAGCTCACCAGATGACTCCGGGGGTCAGCCCCAGCATTTT. Amino acids: CASSPDDSGGQPQHF.

The rearrangement joins TRBV19 to TRBJ1-2, with 7 bases that match TRBD1. The V and J ends lost 5 bases and 11 bases, in that order; junction bases with no gene match: 11. Germline V CDR1 and CDR2: LNHDA, SQIVND (reference sequence). This CDR3 region has 13 residues. The CDR3 sequence: CASSYRGLVEYTF. CDR3 bases: TGTGCCAGTAGTTACAGGGGCTTGGTGGAGTACACCTTC.

The rearrangement uses TRBV27 and TRBJ2-7; 13 bases are shared with TRBD2. Per the germline V gene, CDR1 is MNHEY and CDR2 is SMNVEV (reference sequence). J gave up 0 bases and V 4 bases, and 12 bases lay outside the gene matches. This CDR3 contains 19 residues. The CDR3 DNA reads TGTGCCAGCAGTTACCCCGGACTAGCGGGGGCCCTGGGCTCCTACGAGCAGTACGTC. Its protein is CASSYPGLAGALGSYEQYV.

The chain employs TRBV21-1 and TRBJ2-5; the table gives TRBD2 as D, unverified against the DNA. TRBV21-1 is labeled a pseudogene. This CDR3 region has 8 residues. In nucleotides, the CDR3 is TGTGCCAGCAGCCCCGAGTACTTC. Its protein is CASSPEYF.

The CDR3 coding sequence is TGTGCCAGCAGTCCCAACCAGCGGGGGCCCACCAGCGAGCAGTACTTC. Translating gives CASSPNQRGPTSEQYF. This sequence joins TRBV28 and TRBJ2-7; 8 bases line up with TRBD2. Germline values: CDR1 MDHEN, CDR2 SYDVKM. This CDR3 region has 16 residues. V shed 5 bases and J 6 bases; nucleotides not matched to a gene: 15.

The chain uses TRBV5-6 and TRBJ1-4; TRBD1 matches 9 bases. Germline CDR1 SGHDT, CDR2 YYEEEE. There are 16 residues in the CDR3. Unmatched junction bases numbered 6, after V lost 3 bases and J lost 3 bases. The chain's CDR3 is CASSSGTGRPNEKLFF. Here the CDR3 DNA reads TGTGCCAGCAGCTCGGGGACAGGGCGGCCTAATGAAAAACTGTTTTTT.

The chain recombines TRBV20-1 with TRBJ2-7; 7 bases fit TRBD1. Germline-derived CDR1 and CDR2 are DFQATT and SNEGSKA (reference sequence). CDR3 size: 14 residues. Trimming cost V 3 bases and J 4 bases; bases outside gene matches: 9. CDR3: CSASRTGGPYEQYF. Here the CDR3 DNA reads TGCAGTGCTAGTCGGACAGGAGGCCCTTACGAGCAGTACTTC.

The rearrangement links TRBV28 to TRBJ2-3; D unclear. CDR1 MDHEN and CDR2 SYDVKM come from the germline V gene. V lost 7 bases to trimming and J lost 0 bases, with 11 bases between them. The CDR3 spans 14 residues. CDR3 DNA: TGTGCCAGCACCCACGAGGCGAGCACAGATACGCAGTATTTT. This sequence encodes CASTHEASTDTQYF.

V and J are TRBV6-5 and TRBJ1-3; TRBD1 agrees at 10 bases. V was clipped by 0 bases and J by 6 bases; unmatched bases: 5. CDR1 is MNHEY, CDR2 SVGAGI, per germline. The CDR3 contains 16 residues. CDR3: CASSYSGTGVQNTIYF. The DNA of the CDR3 is TGTGCCAGCAGTTACTCCGGGACAGGGGTTCAAAACACCATATATTTT.

V usage is TRBV3-1 (or the pseudogene TRBV3-2) and J usage is TRBJ2-1, with TRBD2 matching over 7 bases. V lost 4 bases to trimming and J lost 7 bases; unmatched junction nucleotides: 7. The CDR3 runs 14 residues. CDR1 and CDR2 (germline): LGHDT, YNNKEL (reference sequence). The CDR3 sequence: CASSRSGAGNEQFF. CDR3 bases: TGTGCCAGCAGCCGAAGCGGGGCCGGAAATGAGCAGTTCTTC.

A few counts support this clone. The V gene is TRBV7-8, the J gene TRBJ1-2, with D unresolved. V was pared by 7 bases and J by 0 bases, with 9 bases between. In germline, CDR1 is SGHVS, CDR2 FQNEAQ. The CDR3 has 13 amino acids. In nucleotides, the CDR3 is TGTGCCAGCACCTTGAGTTCTAACTATGGCTACACCTTC. Translation gives CASTLSSNYGYTF.

This rearrangement joins TRBV6-6 to TRBJ1-2, with 9 bases matching TRBD1. Germline values: CDR1 MNHNY, CDR2 SVGAGI (reference sequence). The CDR3 extends over 15 amino acids. With V trimmed by 5 bases and J by 5 bases, 9 bases remained unmatched. DNA for the CDR3: TGTGCCAGCAGTGCCGGGACAGGGACTCGGTATGGCTACACCTTC. This encodes CASSAGTGTRYGYTF.

V is TRBV18 and J is TRBJ2-7, with D tentatively TRBD1 (5 bases). Germline V lookup: CDR1 KGHSH, CDR2 LQKENI. V was pared by 3 bases and J by 4 bases, with 16 bases between. The CDR3 loop spans 15 amino acids. CDR3: CASSPTGGSGYEQYF. CDR3 in DNA: TGTGCCAGCTCACCCACAGGCGGAAGTGGTTACGAGCAGTACTTC.

For the CDR3, the DNA is TGCGCCAGCAGCCGACGGGGAGGAGAAGAGACCCAGTACTTC. It codes for CASSRRGGEETQYF. The chain combines TRBV5-1 with TRBJ2-5, with TRBD2 as a possible D gene (6 bases). V lost 4 bases and J 3 bases, leaving 13 bases between the germline ends. The CDR3 is made up of 14 amino acids. Germline V lookup: CDR1 SGHRS, CDR2 YFSETQ.

This chain connects TRBV27 to TRBJ2-1, with D possibly TRBD1 on 7 matching bases. V shed 8 bases and J shed 0 bases, with 14 bases lying between them. Germline V gene data show CDR1 as MNHEY and CDR2 as SMNVEV (reference sequence). CDR3 size: 15 residues. Written as DNA, the CDR3 is TGTGCCAGCTGGAGGGACAGAAGCTCCTACAATGAGCAGTTCTTC. It codes for CASWRDRSSYNEQFF.

The genes are TRBV29-1 and TRBJ1-4, with no clear D. This CDR3 has 15 amino acids. The ends were cut back, 6 bases at V and 7 bases at J, with 21 bases in the middle. From germline, CDR1 is SQVTM and CDR2 ANQGSEA. This CDR3 is CSVPARHSGGEKLFF. DNA of the CDR3: TGCAGCGTGCCAGCACGACATTCCGGTGGTGAAAAACTGTTTTTT. The full variable domain, with the rest looked up from reference TRBV29-1 and TRBJ1-4, is SAVISQKPSRDICQRGTSLTIQCQVDSQVTMMFWYRQQPGQSLTLIATANQGSEATYESGFVIDKFPISRPNLTFSTLTVSNMSPEDSSIYLCSVPARHSGGEKLFFGSGTQLSVL.

The V and J genes are TRBV9 and TRBJ2-1; TRBD2 matches at 12 bases. This CDR3 region has 15 residues. The germline V gene encodes CDR1 SGDLS and CDR2 YYNGEE. After removal of 2 bases from V and 7 bases from J, the junction contained 4 bases not matched to a gene. Here the CDR3 reads CASSVGTSGLNEQFF. CDR3 bases: TGTGCCAGCAGCGTCGGGACTAGCGGGTTAAATGAGCAGTTCTTC.

CDR3 residues: CASSSGTGGRETQYF. For the CDR3, the DNA is TGCGCCAGCAGCTCCGGGACAGGGGGCCGGGAGACCCAGTACTTC. J is TRBJ2-5 and V is TRBV5-1; 12 nucleotides line up with TRBD1. The CDR3 loop spans 15 amino acids. V gave up 3 bases and J gave up 5 bases; unmatched junction bases: 5. Looked up from germline, CDR1 is SGHRS and CDR2 is YFSETQ.

The rearrangement joins TRBV4-1 to TRBJ2-7; 9 bases are shared with TRBD1. J gave up 2 bases and V 3 bases, and 5 bases lay outside the gene matches. Germline CDR1 is MGHRA and CDR2 is YSYEKL. This CDR3 is built from 15 residues. The CDR3 nucleotides are TGCGCCAGCAGCCAGCCGGGACAGGGTCCCTACGAGCAGTACTTC. Protein product: CASSQPGQGPYEQYF.

The chain has TRBV5-1 and TRBJ2-7; 14 bases are shared with TRBD2. Per the germline V gene, CDR1 is SGHRS and CDR2 is YFSETQ. This CDR3 region has 16 residues. J lost 2 bases, V lost 4 bases, and 5 bases had no gene match. The CDR3 nucleotides read TGCGCCAGCAGCCAACAGGGACTAGCGGGAGCCTACGAGCAGTACTTC. Residues: CASSQQGLAGAYEQYF.

This clone was seen only once. The CDR3 bases are TGTGCCAGCAGCCCCTCGGACAGGACTGAGGGCTACACCTTC. The encoded protein is CASSPSDRTEGYTF. The V gene is TRBV7-3, the J gene TRBJ1-2, with 7 bases aligning to TRBD1. V trimming: 5 bases; J trimming: 8 bases; junction bases outside the gene matches: 11. Germline CDR1 is SGHTA and CDR2 is FQGTGA. CDR3 length equals 14 residues.

The chain combines TRBV6-1 with TRBJ1-1; possibly TRBD1 for D (5 bases). V was shortened by 3 bases and J by 4 bases, with 15 bases between the two germline ends. Germline values: CDR1 MNHNS, CDR2 SASEGT. The CDR3 covers 15 residues. The CDR3 loop reads CASSDRRGRGTEAFF. CDR3 nucleotide sequence: TGTGCCAGCAGTGACCGGAGGGGTCGGGGCACTGAAGCTTTCTTT.

This chain joins TRBV5-4 and TRBJ1-2, with 7 bases that match TRBD1. J was trimmed by 4 bases and V by 6 bases; bases with no gene match: 6. The CDR3 spans 13 residues. Per the germline V gene, CDR1 is SGHNT and CDR2 is YYREEE (reference sequence). The CDR3, as DNA: TGTGCCAGCACCCGGACAGGTGCCTATGGCTACACCTTC. Its translation is CASTRTGAYGYTF.

In this sample, this clone turned up once. The CDR3 nucleotides read TGTGCCAGCAGCCAAGAGAGACTCTCTGGAAACACCATATATTTT. Translation: CASSQERLSGNTIYF. The rearrangement joins TRBV3-1 (or the pseudogene TRBV3-2) to TRBJ1-3; D gene unclear. Trimming stripped 0 bases from V and 0 bases from J, with 6 bases between. The CDR3 is 15 amino acids. Germline V gene sequence: CDR1 LGHDT, CDR2 YNNKEL (reference sequence).

This clone was counted between two and nine times. V gene TRBV19 combines with J gene TRBJ1-1, with 7 bases fitting TRBD1. Germline V gene data show CDR1 as LNHDA and CDR2 as SQIVND (reference sequence). V lost 2 bases, J lost 1 base, and 4 bases stayed unmatched. This CDR3 spans 15 amino acids. This chain's CDR3 is CASSIRGQKNTEAFF. The CDR3, as DNA: TGTGCCAGTAGTATACGGGGACAGAAGAACACTGAAGCTTTCTTT.